These 23 T cell receptor beta chains came from one sample sequenced in a study of blood T cell repertoires in COVID-19. Method: immunoSEQ multiplex PCR; TCRdb's copy keeps in-frame clones and lacks some. Of roughly 160,000 clones listed, over 80% are singletons. Source material: peripheral blood. The receptors originated from a woman in her fifties or sixties who had recovered from COVID-19.

The chain combines TRBV5-4 with TRBJ2-1; D is perhaps TRBD1 (6 bases). This CDR3 region has 14 residues. The V gene's germline CDR1 is SGHNT and CDR2 YYREEE (reference sequence). The V and J ends lost 4 bases and 8 bases respectively, with 16 bases between them. Here the CDR3 DNA reads TGTGCCAGCAGCATAGGGGGACGTAAAGATGAGCAGTTCTTC. This gives the protein CASSIGGRKDEQFF. The variable domain in full, completed from reference TRBV5-4 and TRBJ2-1, reads ETGVTQSPTHLIKTRGQQVTLRCSSQSGHNTVSWYQQALGQGPQFIFQYYREEENGRGNFPPRFSGLQFPNYSSELNVNALELDDSALYLCASSIGGRKDEQFFGPGTRLTVL.

The chain couples TRBV12-3 or TRBV12-4 to TRBJ1-3; D ambiguous. CDR3 length: 13 amino acids. V lost 5 bases and J 1 base, leaving 6 bases between the germline ends. CDR3 in amino acids: CASSPSSGNTIYF. For the CDR3, the DNA is TGTGCCAGCAGTCCCTCTTCTGGAAACACCATATATTTT.

DNA of the CDR3: TGCAGCGTCCGGACTACTAGCACAGATACGCAGTATTTT. This codes for CSVRTTSTDTQYF. The chain uses TRBV29-1 and TRBJ2-3; a possible D gene is TRBD2 (6 bases). V shed 6 bases and J shed 0 bases, with 10 bases lying between them. The CDR3 has 13 residues. Germline V gene sequence: CDR1 SQVTM, CDR2 ANQGSEA.

J is TRBJ1-4 and V is TRBV6-6; TRBD1 might be the D (5 bases). Trimming removed 8 bases at V and 2 bases at J, with 9 bases between. This CDR3 spans 13 amino acids. The germline V gene encodes CDR1 MNHNY and CDR2 SVGAGI (reference sequence). CDR3 nucleotide sequence: TGTGCCAGCCTACGGGGGACTAATGAAAAACTGTTTTTT. Protein: CASLRGTNEKLFF.

V gene TRBV29-1 combines with J gene TRBJ1-4; D is uncertain. Per germline, CDR1 SQVTM and CDR2 ANQGSEA. CDR3 length: 13 residues. Here the CDR3 reads CTASGQGNEKLFF. The CDR3 DNA reads TGCACGGCGAGTGGGCAAGGCAATGAAAAACTGTTTTTT.

The chain links TRBV9 to TRBJ1-4; 7 bases line up with TRBD1. Per the germline V gene, CDR1 is SGDLS and CDR2 is YYNGEE. Trimming removed 1 base from V and 6 bases from J; junction bases left unmatched: 6. The length of the CDR3 is 15 residues. CDR3: CASSVSEGGDEKLFF. Here the CDR3 DNA reads TGTGCCAGCAGCGTATCCGAAGGGGGCGATGAAAAACTGTTTTTT.

This chain connects TRBV5-1 to TRBJ2-1; 13 bases are a match to TRBD2. The V gene end was trimmed by 3 bases and the J gene end by 0 bases; junction bases not matched to a gene: 6. Germline CDR1 is SGHRS and CDR2 is YFSETQ. This CDR3 has 18 residues. CDR3 in amino acids: CASSYGTSGASSYNEQFF. The CDR3 DNA reads as TGCGCCAGCAGCTACGGGACTAGCGGGGCGAGCTCCTACAATGAGCAGTTCTTC.

The chain employs TRBV5-8 and TRBJ2-2; 7 nucleotides line up with TRBD1. The CDR3 spans 16 residues. Germline V lookup: CDR1 SGHTS, CDR2 YDEGEE. V lost 4 bases and J lost 2; bases outside the gene matches: 8. CDR3 loop: CASSNRGRANTGELFF. The CDR3, as DNA: TGTGCCAGCAGCAACAGGGGACGGGCTAACACCGGGGAGCTGTTTTTT.

V is TRBV28 and J is TRBJ1-2, with 9 positions matching TRBD1. Germline CDR1 MDHEN, CDR2 SYDVKM. With 5 bases clipped from V and 4 bases from J, the junction kept 11 bases outside the gene matches. This CDR3 spans 16 amino acids. CDR3 loop: CASSDRPGQGPYGYTF. Here the CDR3 DNA reads TGTGCCAGCAGTGACCGACCGGGACAGGGACCCTATGGCTACACCTTC.

This chain links TRBV29-1 with TRBJ1-1, with a tentative D call TRBD1 (6 bases). The CDR3 extends over 13 amino acids. The V gene lost 8 bases and the J gene lost 5 bases, with 18 bases spanning the gap. Germline V gene data show CDR1 as SQVTM and CDR2 as ANQGSEA. CDR3 in DNA: TGCAGCTCCCAAGCAGGGGCAGGGACTGAAGCTTTCTTT. This translates into CSSQAGAGTEAFF.

The chain has TRBV5-1 and TRBJ2-3; TRBD1 matches at 8 bases. Trimming at V came to 5 bases and at J to 6 bases, leaving 8 bases not matched to a gene. Germline V gives CDR1 SGHRS, CDR2 YFSETQ. The CDR3 is made up of 14 amino acids. The CDR3 is CASSNGQGADTQYF. The CDR3 DNA reads TGCGCCAGCAGTAACGGACAGGGTGCGGATACGCAGTATTTT.

The chain employs TRBV11-2 and TRBJ2-7; D is possibly TRBD2 (7 bases). V was clipped by 1 base and J by 3 bases, with 16 bases between them. The CDR3 loop spans 16 amino acids. The germline gives CDR1 SGHAT, CDR2 FQNNGV. This CDR3 reads CASSLGRAGAGYEQYF. CDR3 DNA: TGTGCCAGCAGCTTAGGCCGCGCGGGGGCAGGCTACGAGCAGTACTTC.

The V gene is TRBV2, the J gene TRBJ2-2, with D perhaps TRBD1 (6 bases). Trimming removed 7 bases from V and 4 bases from J, with 13 bases in between. Germline lookup yields CDR1 SNHLY and CDR2 FYNNEI. CDR3 length: 14 residues. The CDR3 protein is CASNPQGSTGELFF. In DNA, the CDR3 is TGTGCCAGCAACCCACAGGGATCCACCGGGGAGCTGTTTTTT.

In this sample, this clone turned up once. This sequence joins TRBV18 and TRBJ2-1; 9 nucleotides align to TRBD1. The CDR3 extends over 16 amino acids. CDR1 is KGHSH and CDR2 is LQKENI in the germline V gene. The trim removed 1 base at V and 3 bases at J, leaving 4 bases unmatched. The CDR3 reads CASSPRQDRGYNEQFF. CDR3 sequence (DNA): TGTGCCAGCTCACCACGTCAGGACAGGGGCTACAATGAGCAGTTCTTC.

The V call is TRBV2, the J call TRBJ2-7; D may be TRBD2 (6 bases). V shed 7 bases and J shed 1 base, with 8 bases lying between them. The CDR3 consists of 12 residues. Germline V gene data show CDR1 as SNHLY and CDR2 as FYNNEI. CDR3 loop: CASTRESYEQYF. CDR3 bases: TGTGCCAGCACCCGGGAGTCCTACGAGCAGTACTTC.

In the case of this clone: A much larger clone lies one base from this, so it may be a read error. This CDR3 is also generated by other DNA sequences in the sample. The V and J genes are TRBV12-3 or TRBV12-4 and TRBJ2-7, with TRBD1 matching 8 bases. V shed 6 bases, J shed 4 bases, and the junction held 2 bases outside the gene matches. This CDR3 is built from 12 residues. In DNA, the CDR3 is TGTGCCAGCAGCGGACAGGGTTACGAGCAGTACTTC. Encoded protein: CASSGQGYEQYF.

The chain carries TRBV7-9 and TRBJ2-3; 8 nucleotides line up with TRBD1. V shed 4 bases, J shed 6 bases, and the junction held 15 bases outside the gene matches. From germline, CDR1 is SEHNR and CDR2 FQNEAQ (reference sequence). The CDR3 covers 17 residues. The CDR3 region is CASSSDEQGEFEDTQYF. The CDR3 region has the DNA TGTGCCAGCAGCTCAGACGAACAGGGGGAATTCGAGGATACGCAGTATTTT.

J is TRBJ2-1 and V is TRBV7-2; D might be TRBD1 (5 bases). The germline gives CDR1 SGHTA, CDR2 FQGNSA. The CDR3 consists of 14 residues. Between the trimmed V and J ends, which lost 4 bases and 3 bases, there was a span of 10 bases. The DNA of the CDR3 is TGTGCCAGCAGCTCGGACACCTTCTACAATGAGCAGTTCTTC. It specifies CASSSDTFYNEQFF.

The genes are TRBV19 and TRBJ1-1, with 7 bases lining up with TRBD1. This CDR3 has 14 residues. With V trimmed by 6 bases and J by 0 bases, 4 bases remained unmatched. CDR1 and CDR2 from the germline V gene are LNHDA and SQIVND (reference sequence). In DNA, the CDR3 is TGTGCCAGTAGGTTACAGGGGATGAACACTGAAGCTTTCTTT. Protein sequence: CASRLQGMNTEAFF.

This sequence joins TRBV28 and TRBJ2-1; 13 positions agree with TRBD2. V shed 5 bases and J 6 bases; nucleotides not matched to a gene: 4. Germline CDR1 MDHEN, CDR2 SYDVKM. This CDR3 spans 15 amino acids. The CDR3 DNA reads as TGTGCCAGCAGTCTAACTAGCGGGGGGGCCAATGAGCAGTTCTTC. Translating gives CASSLTSGGANEQFF.

The chain has TRBV2 and TRBJ2-2, with D possibly matching TRBD2 (6 bases). The germline V gene has CDR1 SNHLY and CDR2 FYNNEI. V lost 7 bases, J lost 5 bases, and 26 bases lay in between. The CDR3 has 18 amino acids. DNA for the CDR3: TGTGCCAGCAATCCTCCCCCGGAGGGAACTCTCCTTACCGGGGAGCTGTTTTTT. Amino acids: CASNPPPEGTLLTGELFF.

The rearrangement links TRBV7-8 to TRBJ2-3; TRBD2 is a possible D gene (6 bases). The CDR3 has 13 amino acids. Per germline, CDR1 SGHVS and CDR2 FQNEAQ. The germline V and J ends were trimmed by 5 bases and 4 bases, with 10 bases remaining between them. The CDR3 protein is CASSPGGADTQYF. CDR3 nucleotides: TGTGCCAGCAGCCCAGGCGGGGCAGATACGCAGTATTTT.

This chain uses TRBV3-1 (or the pseudogene TRBV3-2) with TRBJ2-5; 10 nucleotides align to TRBD2. V dropped 4 bases and J dropped 5; count of bases not matched to a gene: 10. Germline V CDR1 and CDR2: LGHDT, YNNKEL (reference sequence). The CDR3 extends over 16 amino acids. DNA for the CDR3: TGTGCCAGCAGCCCCCCGGCCGAGCGGGGGGGTGAGACCCAGTACTTC. Its translation is CASSPPAERGGETQYF.